These T cell receptor beta chains were read from a single sample in a study of a mutant IDH1 vaccine in newly diagnosed glioma. These receptors are not linked to any known antigen. Method: immunoSEQ multiplex PCR; TCRdb's copy keeps in-frame clones and lacks some. The profile shows 25,000 to 30,000 clones, roughly 80% of them singletons. The input for sequencing was PBMCs, taken from a glioma patient whose treatment included an IDH1 peptide vaccine. The receptor source for this set is a woman between 25 and 40 years old with glioma. Both conserved end residues are part of each CDR3. A D gene is named only where the DNA matches it firmly. Clone size is given for some rows only: seen once, a few or many times, or a class if the clone is expanded.

v_gene	d_gene	j_gene	abundance	CDR3aa	CDR3nt
TRBV9	TRBD2	TRBJ2-2	.	CASSASGAVFNTGELFF	TGTGCCAGCAGCGCTAGCGGGGCGGTTTTCAACACCGGGGAGCTGTTTTTT
TRBV6-4	.	TRBJ1-2	.	CASSANMGARGYTF	TGTGCCAGCAGTGCCAATATGGGGGCGAGGGGCTACACCTTC
TRBV18	TRBD2	TRBJ2-5	.	CASRGGLQETQYF	TGTGCCAGCCGGGGGGGTCTCCAAGAGACCCAGTACTTC
TRBV30	.	TRBJ1-2	.	CAWSGVHYGYTF	TGTGCCTGGAGCGGGGTCCACTATGGCTACACCTTC
TRBV6-1	.	TRBJ1-6	.	CASSDIPGLYNSPLHF	TGTGCCAGCAGTGATATACCGGGACTGTATAATTCACCCCTCCACTTT
TRBV6-5	.	TRBJ2-1	.	CASSFALRGEQFF	TGTGCCAGCAGTTTTGCCCTTCGCGGGGAGCAGTTCTTC
TRBV27	TRBD1	TRBJ2-7	.	CASSLFQQGLPPGQYF	TGTGCCAGCAGTTTATTCCAACAGGGGCTGCCACCAGGGCAGTACTTC
TRBV5-1	.	TRBJ2-5	.	CASSFGLRQETQYF	TGCGCCAGCAGCTTCGGGCTCCGTCAAGAGACCCAGTACTTC
TRBV7-2	.	TRBJ2-2	once	CASRGQAGTVGELFF	TGTGCCAGCAGAGGTCAGGCAGGAACGGTCGGGGAGCTGTTTTTT
TRBV5-6	.	TRBJ1-6	once	CASSLDRALSPLHF	TGTGCCAGCAGCTTGGACAGGGCCCTTTCACCCCTCCACTTT
TRBV29-1	.	TRBJ2-3	once	CSSRAQAYTDTQYF	TGCAGCTCCCGGGCACAAGCTTACACAGATACGCAGTATTTT
TRBV29-1	TRBD2	TRBJ2-3	.	CSVSGTSEADTQYF	TGCAGCGTTTCCGGGACTAGCGAGGCAGATACGCAGTATTTT
TRBV7-9	TRBD1	TRBJ1-2	.	CASSFQGADYGYTF	TGTGCCAGCAGCTTTCAGGGGGCGGACTATGGCTACACCTTC
TRBV9	TRBD1	TRBJ1-1	once	CASSVVEGGQSGAFF	TGTGCCAGCAGCGTAGTCGAGGGGGGACAGTCCGGAGCTTTCTTT